This TCR beta chain came from a study of shared clonotypes between healthy human individuals. Study results and caveats: When compared with the clonotypes that were shared by all four sorted-subset donors, the non-shared clonotypes turned out to have lower generation probabilities.

Trimming left V 4 bases short and J 5 bases short, with 14 bases between. CDR3 size: 15 residues. In germline, CDR1 is MDHEN, CDR2 SYDVKM. This table comes from immunoSEQ multiplex PCR, and its TCRdb copy is limited to in-frame clones, with some not included. The profile shows 2 million to 2.5 million clones, approximately 94% of them singletons. A remark on this clone: No antigen is known for it.

The sequenced sample was naive CD4+ T cells sorted from blood. Subset given: CD45RA+ positively selected. This clonotype was obtained from a man between 18 and 29 years old in good health. The chain uses TRBV28 and TRBJ1-4; D gene ambiguous. CDR3 coding DNA: TGTGCCAGCAGTTCAGCCCGGACGGAGAATGAAAAACTGTTTTTT. It translates to CASSSARTENEKLFF.